Reported below is one TCR beta chain. Its antigen is not identified. CDR3 size: 13 residues. From germline, CDR1 is MNHEY and CDR2 SVGEGT. These data are taken from a study of CD8 T cells in ankylosing spondylitis. A single record per CDR3 protein comes from TCRdb applying MiXCR to the 5' RACE reads. The sample gives 130,000 to 150,000 distinct CDR3 sequences, 7% to 10% of which show up once; 7.3% is in the top ten. Points from the study as a whole: According to the report, clones linked to the disease were significantly enriched in matched synovial fluid samples taken from ankylosing spondylitis patients.

The chain is built from TRBV6-2 or TRBV6-3 and TRBJ2-7; D is perhaps TRBD1 (6 bases). Specimen: synovial fluid, either unsorted or a sorted T cell fraction (not recorded which). This sequence was found in a male donor with ankylosing spondylitis. Here the CDR3 reads CASSPTARRQVTV. The CDR3 DNA sequence: TGTGCCAGCAGTCCCACGGCCCGGAGACAGGTCACGGTC.